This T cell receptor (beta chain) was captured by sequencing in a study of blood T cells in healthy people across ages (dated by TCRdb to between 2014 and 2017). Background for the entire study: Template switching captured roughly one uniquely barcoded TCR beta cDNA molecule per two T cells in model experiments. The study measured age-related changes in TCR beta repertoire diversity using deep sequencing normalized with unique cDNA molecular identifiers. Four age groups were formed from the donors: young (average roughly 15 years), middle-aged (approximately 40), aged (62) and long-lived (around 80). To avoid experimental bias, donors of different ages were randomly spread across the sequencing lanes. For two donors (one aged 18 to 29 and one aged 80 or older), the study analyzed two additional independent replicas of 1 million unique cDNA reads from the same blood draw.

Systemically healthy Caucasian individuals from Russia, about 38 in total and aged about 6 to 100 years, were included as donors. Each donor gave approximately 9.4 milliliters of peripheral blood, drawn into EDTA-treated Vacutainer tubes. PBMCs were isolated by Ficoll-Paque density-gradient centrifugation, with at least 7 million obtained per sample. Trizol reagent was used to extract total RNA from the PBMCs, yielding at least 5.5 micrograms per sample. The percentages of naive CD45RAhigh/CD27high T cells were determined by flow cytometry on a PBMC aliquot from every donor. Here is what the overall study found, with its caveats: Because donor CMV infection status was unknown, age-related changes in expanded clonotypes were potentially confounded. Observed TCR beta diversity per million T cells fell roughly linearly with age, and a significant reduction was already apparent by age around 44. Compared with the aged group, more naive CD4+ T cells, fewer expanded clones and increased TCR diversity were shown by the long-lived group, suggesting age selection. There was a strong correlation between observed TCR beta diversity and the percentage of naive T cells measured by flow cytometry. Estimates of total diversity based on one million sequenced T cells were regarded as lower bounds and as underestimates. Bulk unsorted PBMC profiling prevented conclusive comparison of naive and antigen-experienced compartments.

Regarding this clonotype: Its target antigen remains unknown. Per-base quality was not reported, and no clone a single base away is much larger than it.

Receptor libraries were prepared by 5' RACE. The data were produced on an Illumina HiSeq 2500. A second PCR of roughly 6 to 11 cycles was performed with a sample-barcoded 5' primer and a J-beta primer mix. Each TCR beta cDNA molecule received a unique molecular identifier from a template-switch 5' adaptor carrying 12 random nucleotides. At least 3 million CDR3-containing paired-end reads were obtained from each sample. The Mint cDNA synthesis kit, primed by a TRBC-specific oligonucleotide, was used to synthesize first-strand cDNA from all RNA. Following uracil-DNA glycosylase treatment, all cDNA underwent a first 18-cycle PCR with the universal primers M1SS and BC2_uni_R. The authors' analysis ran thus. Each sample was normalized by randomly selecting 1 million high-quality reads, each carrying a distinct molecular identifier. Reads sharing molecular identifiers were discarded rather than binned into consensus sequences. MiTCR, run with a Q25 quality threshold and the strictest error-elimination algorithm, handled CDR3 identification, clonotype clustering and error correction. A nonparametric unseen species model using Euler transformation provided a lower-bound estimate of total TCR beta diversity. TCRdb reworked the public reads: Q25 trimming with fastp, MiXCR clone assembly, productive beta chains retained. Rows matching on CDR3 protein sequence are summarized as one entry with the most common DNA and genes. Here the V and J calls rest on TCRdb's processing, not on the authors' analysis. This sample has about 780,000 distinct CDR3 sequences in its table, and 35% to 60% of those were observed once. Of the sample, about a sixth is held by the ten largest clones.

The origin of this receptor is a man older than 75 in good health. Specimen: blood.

The CDR3 loop reads CASSLDRETYNEQFF. In nucleotides, the sequence is TGTGCCAGCAGTTTGGACAGGGAAACCTACAATGAGCAGTTCTTC. The V and J genes are TRBV12-3 or TRBV12-4 and TRBJ2-1; 8 bases in the middle match TRBD1. V is cut back by 3 bases and J by 2 bases, with 3 bases in the junction unmatched. There are 15 amino acids in the CDR3, from cysteine to phenylalanine inclusive. Solely the CDR3 DNA is kept, with 45 bases framed from the first base.